Below, 30 T cell receptor beta chains from the same sample are listed, as sequenced in a study of blood T cell repertoires in COVID-19. Libraries were prepared by immunoSEQ multiplex PCR; TCRdb keeps only in-frame clonotypes and omits some of them. This sample has 100,000 to 110,000 clones; 70% to 90% occur once, and the top ten carry around 13%. The material sequenced was peripheral blood. All receptors come from a human donor in a cohort sampled during active COVID-19.

The rearrangement joins TRBV5-4 to TRBJ2-3, with D perhaps matching TRBD2 (6 bases). Germline CDR1 SGHNT, CDR2 YYREEE (reference sequence). CDR3 size: 15 residues. V was pared by 0 bases and J by 0 bases, with 8 bases between. CDR3 sequence reads: CASSLGGTSTDTQYF. As DNA, the CDR3 is TGTGCCAGCAGCTTGGGGGGGACTAGCACAGATACGCAGTATTTT.

The chain has TRBV5-7 and TRBJ2-1; weak D call: TRBD2 (6 bases). TRBV5-7 is noted as an ORF with a role that remains uncertain. The CDR3 consists of 15 residues. V dropped 3 bases and J dropped 9 bases, with 19 bases sitting between them. DNA of the CDR3: TGTGCCAGCAGCTGGCTGTCTAGCGACACAGGTGAGCAGTTCTTC. Amino acid sequence: CASSWLSSDTGEQFF.

The chain is built from TRBV4-1 and TRBJ2-7, with TRBD1 matching over 7 bases. The length of the CDR3 is 15 residues. Germline lookup yields CDR1 MGHRA and CDR2 YSYEKL. Trimming cost V 1 base and J 3 bases; bases outside gene matches: 6. For the CDR3, the DNA is TGCGCCAGCAGCCAAGCGGGACAGCCTTTCTACGAGCAGTACTTC. Translation: CASSQAGQPFYEQYF.

The chain carries TRBV5-6 and TRBJ2-5; a possible D gene is TRBD1 (6 bases). CDR3 length: 17 amino acids. Trimming pared 0 bases from V and 3 bases from J, leaving 18 bases between. In germline, CDR1 is SGHDT, CDR2 YYEEEE. CDR3 DNA: TGTGCCAGCAGCTTGGCCGGCAGGGGTTCAGTGGAAGAGACCCAGTACTTC. Translating it yields CASSLAGRGSVEETQYF.

This rearrangement joins TRBV5-1 to TRBJ2-1, with 10 nucleotides matching TRBD1. Unmatched junction bases numbered 8, after V lost 4 bases and J lost 10 bases. The germline V gene has CDR1 SGHRS and CDR2 YFSETQ. This CDR3 region has 14 residues. For the CDR3, the DNA is TGCGCCAGCAGCGTTATGACAGGGGGCGGAGAGCAGTTCTTC. Translation gives CASSVMTGGGEQFF.

This chain connects TRBV5-4 to TRBJ2-4; the D is unclear. Per germline, CDR1 SGHNT and CDR2 YYREEE (reference sequence). This CDR3 comprises 15 residues. With 5 bases removed from V and 3 bases from J, the gap between germline ends came to 15 bases. The CDR3 region has the DNA TGTGCCAGCAGTTCCGACGGGTTCGGCAAAAACATTCAGTACTTC. As protein: CASSSDGFGKNIQYF.

V gene TRBV7-9 combines with J gene TRBJ2-7; a possible D gene is TRBD1 (6 bases). Germline V gene lookup returns CDR1 SEHNR and CDR2 FQNEAQ (reference sequence). The V and J ends lost 5 bases and 0 bases respectively, with 11 bases between them. The CDR3 spans 14 residues. As DNA, the CDR3 is TGTGCCAGCAGCACCCCGACAGGCTCCTACGAGCAGTACTTC. Its translation: CASSTPTGSYEQYF.

In this sample, this clone turned up once. The rearrangement links TRBV11-2 to TRBJ1-1, with no clear D. The CDR3 has 16 amino acids. CDR1 SGHAT and CDR2 FQNNGV come from the germline V gene. Trimming pared 1 base from V and 2 bases from J, leaving 14 bases between. The DNA of the CDR3 is TGTGCCAGCAGCTTAGCCTACAGAAGCAAAAACACTGAAGCTTTCTTT. Protein product: CASSLAYRSKNTEAFF.

The chain employs TRBV5-4 and TRBJ2-3, with D unresolved. The CDR3 totals 14 residues. Germline-derived CDR1 and CDR2 are SGHNT and YYREEE (reference sequence). With 1 base removed from V and 1 base from J, the gap between germline ends came to 7 bases. The CDR3 loop is CASSLKSGTDTQYF. The CDR3 region has the DNA TGTGCCAGCAGCTTGAAGTCGGGCACAGATACGCAGTATTTT.

The chain is built from TRBV19 and TRBJ1-1; D unclear. Germline-derived CDR1 and CDR2 are LNHDA and SQIVND (reference sequence). The CDR3 runs to 14 residues. V was pared by 3 bases and J by 5 bases, with 13 bases between. The CDR3: CASSMTGFGTEAFF. The CDR3 region has the DNA TGTGCCAGTAGTATGACGGGGTTTGGGACTGAAGCTTTCTTT.

V is TRBV5-1 and J is TRBJ1-1, with D perhaps TRBD1 (5 bases). Trimming took off 4 bases at V and 5 bases at J, with 12 bases between the two ends. The germline V gene encodes CDR1 SGHRS and CDR2 YFSETQ. The CDR3 sequence is 13 residues long. The CDR3 DNA sequence: TGCGCCAGCAGCGTCCCGGGGGGGACTGAAGCTTTCTTT. Its translation is CASSVPGGTEAFF.

The DNA of the CDR3 is TGTGCCTGGAGTAGTTGGCAGGGTGTGGATGGCTACACCTTC. Protein product: CAWSSWQGVDGYTF. The rearrangement joins TRBV30 to TRBJ1-2, with D possibly being TRBD1 (5 bases). The CDR3 covers 14 residues. CDR1 and CDR2 from the germline V gene are GTSNPN and SVGIG (reference sequence). V was trimmed by 2 bases and J by 6 bases, leaving 16 bases between them.

The CDR3 DNA sequence: TGCGCCAGCAGTGATCCGGGAACCTACAATGAGCAGTTCTTC. Its translation is CASSDPGTYNEQFF. The chain has TRBV10-1 and TRBJ2-1; a possible D gene is TRBD2 (5 bases). The ends were cut back, 3 bases at V and 2 bases at J, with 8 bases in the middle. The CDR3 has 14 amino acids. Germline-derived CDR1 and CDR2 are WNHNN and SYGVQD (reference sequence).

This chain uses TRBV7-9 with TRBJ1-4, with 7 nucleotides matching TRBD1. The length of the CDR3 is 16 residues. Germline CDR1 reads SEHNR; CDR2 reads FQNEAQ (reference sequence). V was clipped by 1 base and J by 8 bases; unmatched bases: 10. CDR3 region: CASSLDSGTANEKLFF. The CDR3 DNA sequence: TGTGCCAGCAGCTTAGATTCCGGGACAGCAAACGAAAAACTGTTTTTT.

DNA for the CDR3: TGTGCCAGCAGCTTAGCCGGGACAACCTACAATGAGCAGTTCTTC. It specifies CASSLAGTTYNEQFF. The V call is TRBV7-8, the J call TRBJ2-1, with D maybe TRBD1 (6 bases). Germline V gene lookup returns CDR1 SGHVS and CDR2 FQNEAQ. The CDR3 length is 15 residues. V was shortened by 0 bases and J by 2 bases, with 8 bases between the two germline ends.

The gene calls are TRBV19 and TRBJ2-3, with 9 bases that match TRBD2. Germline V gene sequence: CDR1 LNHDA, CDR2 SQIVND (reference sequence). V lost 6 bases, J lost 4 bases, and 11 bases stayed unmatched. CDR3 size: 16 residues. CDR3 residues: CASRSLLRGGADTQYF. CDR3 coding DNA: TGTGCCAGTAGATCCCTTTTGCGGGGGGGCGCAGATACGCAGTATTTT.

This clone has just one count. The chain links TRBV5-6 to TRBJ1-6; D is unclear. Germline-derived CDR1 and CDR2 are SGHDT and YYEEEE. The CDR3 has 14 residues. Trimming pared 0 bases from V and 5 bases from J, leaving 6 bases between. Here the CDR3 reads CASSLGEDNSPLHF. The CDR3 DNA is TGTGCCAGCAGCTTGGGAGAAGATAATTCACCCCTCCACTTT.

The chain employs TRBV3-1 (or the pseudogene TRBV3-2) and TRBJ1-3; 8 bases agree with TRBD1. Trimming took 8 bases from V and 2 from J; bases not matched to a gene: 8. CDR3 length: 15 residues. Germline CDR1 LGHDT, CDR2 YNNKEL (reference sequence). CDR3 bases: TGTGCCAGCGGACAGGGAAAATCCACTGGAAACACCATATATTTT. Amino acids: CASGQGKSTGNTIYF.

The gene calls are TRBV7-9 and TRBJ1-3, with 7 bases matching TRBD1. CDR1 and CDR2 (germline): SEHNR, FQNEAQ (reference sequence). The CDR3 runs 17 residues. Trimming took 10 bases from V and 1 from J; bases not matched to a gene: 16. CDR3 sequence reads: CATQSSSGGTSGNTIYF. As DNA, the CDR3 is TGTGCCACCCAGTCGTCGTCAGGGGGGACGTCTGGAAACACCATATATTTT.

J is TRBJ2-7 and V is TRBV27; TRBD2 matches at 11 bases. Trimming took 5 bases from V and 2 from J; bases not matched to a gene: 5. Germline V gives CDR1 MNHEY, CDR2 SMNVEV (reference sequence). This CDR3 has 15 amino acids. The CDR3 loop reads CASSTSGGQTYEQYF. CDR3 in DNA: TGTGCCAGCAGTACTAGCGGGGGCCAGACCTACGAGCAGTACTTC.

The chain has TRBV11-2 and TRBJ2-3, with TRBD2 matching over 13 bases. The J segment lost 9 bases and the V segment lost 5 bases, leaving 17 bases of the junction unmatched. Germline CDR1 SGHAT, CDR2 FQNNGV. The length of the CDR3 is 18 residues. This chain's CDR3 is CASSSSGTSGTLARTQYF. In DNA form, the CDR3 reads TGTGCCAGCAGCAGCTCCGGGACTAGCGGGACCCTAGCGAGGACGCAGTATTTT.

The chain carries TRBV10-3 and TRBJ2-2; 8 positions match TRBD2. Germline V gene sequence: CDR1 ENHRY, CDR2 SYGVKD. V lost 3 bases to trimming and J lost 0 bases; unmatched junction nucleotides: 9. The CDR3 loop spans 18 amino acids. The CDR3 spells CAISDRLARDANTGELFF. In DNA, the CDR3 is TGTGCCATCAGTGATCGACTAGCGCGAGACGCGAACACCGGGGAGCTGTTTTTT.

The chain is built from TRBV15 and TRBJ2-1; possibly TRBD1 for D (5 bases). V was pared by 3 bases and J by 0 bases, with 9 bases between. Germline V gene data show CDR1 as LNHNV and CDR2 as YYDKDF (reference sequence). This CDR3 region has 15 residues. The CDR3 region is CATSRVQGSYNEQFF. DNA of the CDR3: TGTGCCACCAGCAGGGTCCAGGGCTCCTACAATGAGCAGTTCTTC.

The V gene is TRBV7-6, the J gene TRBJ1-3; 9 bases are a match to TRBD1. The CDR3 loop spans 15 amino acids. The V gene's germline CDR1 is SGHVS and CDR2 FNYEAQ. The J segment lost 3 bases and the V segment lost 6 bases, leaving 6 bases of the junction unmatched. The chain's CDR3 is CASSTGGESGNTIYF. CDR3 sequence (DNA): TGTGCCAGCAGTACAGGGGGCGAGAGTGGAAACACCATATATTTT. The complete variable domain, with remaining parts taken from reference TRBV7-6 and TRBJ1-3, reads GAGVSQSPRYKVTKRGQDVALRCDPISGHVSLYWYRQALGQGPEFLTYFNYEAQQDKSGLPNDRFSAERPEGSISTLTIQRTEQRDSAMYRCASSTGGESGNTIYFGEGSWLTVV.

This chain joins TRBV3-1 (or the pseudogene TRBV3-2) and TRBJ1-1; 10 bases fit TRBD1. V lost 6 bases and J lost 6; bases outside the gene matches: 7. Per the germline V gene, CDR1 is LGHDT and CDR2 is YNNKEL (reference sequence). CDR3 length: 14 amino acids. CDR3 sequence: CASRLTGGASEAFF. The CDR3 DNA follows: TGTGCCAGCAGACTGACAGGGGGCGCGTCTGAAGCTTTCTTT.

This clone turned up a few times. The chain couples TRBV7-9 to TRBJ1-1, with D possibly being TRBD1 (5 bases). Between the trimmed V and J ends, which lost 6 bases and 6 bases, there was a span of 17 bases. Germline V gene sequence: CDR1 SEHNR, CDR2 FQNEAQ (reference sequence). This CDR3 spans 14 amino acids. Written as DNA, the CDR3 is TGTGCCAGCAGGGCCAGGGTTGATTCGGCTGAAGCTTTCTTT. Its translation is CASRARVDSAEAFF.

The chain is built from TRBV11-2 and TRBJ2-5; the D gene is possibly TRBD2 (5 bases). The CDR3 spans 13 residues. Germline CDR1 and CDR2: SGHAT and FQNNGV. Trimming pared 3 bases from V and 2 bases from J, leaving 7 bases between. The CDR3, as DNA: TGTGCCAGCAGCTTCGGCGGGCAAGAGACCCAGTACTTC. Its translation is CASSFGGQETQYF.

The chain recombines TRBV5-4 with TRBJ2-3; no clear D gene. The CDR3 loop spans 14 amino acids. From germline, CDR1 is SGHNT and CDR2 YYREEE (reference sequence). Trimming stripped 0 bases from V and 3 bases from J, with 8 bases between. DNA for the CDR3: TGTGCCAGCAGCTTGGTGTTGTCTACAGATACGCAGTATTTT. Encoded protein: CASSLVLSTDTQYF.

This clone appeared a few times. J is TRBJ1-6 and V is TRBV5-1; TRBD1 agrees at 9 bases. Germline lookup yields CDR1 SGHRS and CDR2 YFSETQ. After removal of 1 base from V and 6 bases from J, the junction contained 5 bases not matched to a gene. The CDR3 runs to 16 residues. The CDR3 protein is CASSLSGGQGNSPLHF. For the CDR3, the DNA is TGCGCCAGCAGCTTGTCAGGGGGACAGGGTAATTCACCCCTCCACTTT.

This sequence joins TRBV6-2 or TRBV6-3 and TRBJ2-6; D ambiguous. The CDR3 sequence is 15 residues long. V gave up 5 bases and J gave up 0 bases, with 8 bases separating them. The germline CDR1 and CDR2 sequences are MNHEY and SVGEGT. This chain's CDR3 is CASSHPSSGANVLTF. As DNA, the CDR3 is TGTGCCAGCAGTCACCCTAGCTCTGGGGCCAACGTCCTGACTTTC.